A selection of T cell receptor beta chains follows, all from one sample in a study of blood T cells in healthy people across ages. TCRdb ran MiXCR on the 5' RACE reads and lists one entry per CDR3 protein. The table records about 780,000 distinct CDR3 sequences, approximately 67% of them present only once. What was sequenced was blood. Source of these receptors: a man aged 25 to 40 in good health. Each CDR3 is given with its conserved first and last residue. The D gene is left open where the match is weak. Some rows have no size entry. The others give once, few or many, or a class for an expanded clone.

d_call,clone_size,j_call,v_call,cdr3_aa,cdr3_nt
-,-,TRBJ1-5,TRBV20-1,CSAVEKHNNQPQHF,TGCAGTGCGGTGGAAAAACATAACAATCAGCCCCAGCATTTT
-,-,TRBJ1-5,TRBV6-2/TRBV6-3,CASSYFGGNQPQHF,TGTGCCAGCAGTTACTTCGGGGGCAATCAGCCCCAGCATTTT
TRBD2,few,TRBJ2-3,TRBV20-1,CSATGLGEPSHTQYF,TGCAGTGCTACCGGACTAGGAGAGCCCTCACATACGCAGTATTTT
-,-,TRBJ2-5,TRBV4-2,CASSQDAQSYGSNEQYF,TGTGCCAGCAGCCAAGATGCACAGAGCTACGGGTCAAATGAGCAGTACTTC
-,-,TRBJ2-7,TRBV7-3,CASSPEQGREQYF,TGTGCCAGCAGCCCAGAACAGGGACGCGAGCAGTACTTC
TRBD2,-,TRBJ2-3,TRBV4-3,CASSQASGGNTDTQYF,TGCGCCAGCAGCCAGGCTAGCGGGGGGAACACAGATACGCAGTATTTT
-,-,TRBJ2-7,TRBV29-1,CSVLGRSYEQYF,TGCAGCGTACTGGGTAGGTCCTACGAGCAGTACTTC
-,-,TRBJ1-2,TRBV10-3,CAMRRPEGSQDGYTF,TGTGCCATGCGACGGCCCGAGGGCTCCCAAGATGGCTACACCTTC
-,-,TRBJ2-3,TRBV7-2,CASSFKAASTDTQYF,TGTGCCAGCAGCTTCAAAGCGGCGAGCACAGATACGCAGTATTTT
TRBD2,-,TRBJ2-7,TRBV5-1,CANSLGGAYEQYF,TGCGCCAACAGCTTGGGGGGGGCCTACGAGCAGTACTTC
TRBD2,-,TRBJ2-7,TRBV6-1,CASSPSGAAYEQYF,TGTGCCAGCAGTCCTAGCGGGGCCGCGTACGAGCAGTACTTC
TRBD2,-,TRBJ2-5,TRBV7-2,CASKFDLAGEETQYF,TGTGCCAGCAAATTTGATCTAGCGGGGGAAGAGACCCAGTACTTC
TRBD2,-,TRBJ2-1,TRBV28,CASSSERGHLLDEQFF,TGTGCCAGCAGTTCAGAGCGGGGGCACCTCCTCGATGAGCAGTTCTTC
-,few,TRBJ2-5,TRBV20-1,CSLVAHQETQYF,TGCAGTTTGGTAGCGCATCAAGAGACCCAGTACTTC
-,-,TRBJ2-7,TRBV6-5,CASSYSVGDGTGPYEQYF,TGTGCCAGCAGTTACTCGGTTGGGGATGGAACGGGCCCCTACGAGCAGTACTTC
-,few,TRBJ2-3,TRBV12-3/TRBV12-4,CASSQVWQSTDTQYF,TGTGCCAGCAGCCAGGTCTGGCAGAGCACAGATACGCAGTATTTT
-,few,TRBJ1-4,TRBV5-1,CASSSGRTNEKLFF,TGCGCCAGCAGCTCGGGAAGGACTAATGAAAAACTGTTTTTT
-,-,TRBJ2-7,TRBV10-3,CAISAGDTFDEQYF,TGTGCCATCAGTGCAGGGGACACTTTTGACGAGCAGTACTTC
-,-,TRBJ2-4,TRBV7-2,CASSLGTNIQYF,TGTGCCAGCAGCTTAGGCACTAACATTCAGTACTTC
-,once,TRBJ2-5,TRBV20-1,CSACSPGRGEKTQYF,TGCAGTGCTTGTTCCCCTGGCAGGGGCGAAAAGACCCAGTACTTC
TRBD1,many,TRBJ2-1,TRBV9,CASSEAGQGYNEQFF,TGTGCCAGCAGCGAAGCGGGACAGGGATACAATGAGCAGTTCTTC
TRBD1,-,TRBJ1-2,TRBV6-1,CASSEGTGTPYSYTF,TGTGCCAGCAGTGAGGGGACAGGGACCCCTTATAGCTACACCTTC
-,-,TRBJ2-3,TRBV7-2,CASSLTGLTDTQYF,TGTGCCAGCAGCTTAACAGGACTCACAGATACGCAGTATTTT
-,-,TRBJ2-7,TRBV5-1,CASSFARGSSYEQYF,TGCGCCAGCAGCTTTGCAAGGGGGAGCTCCTACGAGCAGTACTTC
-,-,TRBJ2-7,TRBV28,CASSFALTYEQYF,TGTGCCAGCAGTTTTGCCTTGACCTACGAGCAGTACTTC
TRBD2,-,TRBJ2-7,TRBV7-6,CASSARLAGANIYNEQYF,TGTGCCAGCAGCGCTAGACTAGCGGGGGCGAACATATACAATGAGCAGTACTTC
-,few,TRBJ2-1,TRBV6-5,CASGSSSYNEQFF,TGTGCCAGCGGGTCAAGCTCCTACAATGAGCAGTTCTTC
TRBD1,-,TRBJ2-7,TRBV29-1,CSVVRDRVHEQYF,TGCAGCGTTGTAAGGGACAGGGTCCACGAGCAGTACTTC
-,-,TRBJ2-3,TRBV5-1,CASSPLGAGGTDTQYF,TGCGCCAGCAGCCCCCTCGGGGCTGGTGGAACAGATACGCAGTATTTT
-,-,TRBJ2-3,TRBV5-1,CASSPRVMDTQYF,TGCGCCAGCAGCCCAAGGGTCATGGATACGCAGTATTTT
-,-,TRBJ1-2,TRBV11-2,CASSLLLWTALYGYTF,TGTGCCAGCAGCTTATTACTCTGGACAGCCCTCTATGGCTACACCTTC
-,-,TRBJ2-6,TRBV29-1,CSVGDPRGSGANVLTF,TGCAGCGTTGGGGACCCCCGGGGCTCTGGGGCCAACGTCCTGACTTTC
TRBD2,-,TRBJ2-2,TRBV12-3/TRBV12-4,CASRLAGGLTGELFF,TGTGCCAGCAGACTAGCGGGGGGGCTCACCGGGGAGCTGTTTTTT
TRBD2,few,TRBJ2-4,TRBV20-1,CSARLAGGPAQYF,TGCAGTGCGAGACTAGCGGGGGGCCCAGCTCAGTACTTC
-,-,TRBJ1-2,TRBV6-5,CASRWGHGYTF,TGTGCCAGCAGATGGGGGCATGGCTACACCTTC
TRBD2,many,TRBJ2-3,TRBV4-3,CASSQDSLAGPEDTQYF,TGCGCCAGCAGCCAAGATAGTCTAGCGGGACCGGAAGATACGCAGTATTTT
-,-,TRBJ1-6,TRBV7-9,CASSLATAGANSPLHF,TGTGCCAGCAGCTTAGCCACAGCAGGGGCCAATTCACCCCTCCACTTT
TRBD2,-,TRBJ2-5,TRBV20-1,CSARAPSGQETQYF,TGCAGTGCTAGAGCCCCTAGCGGCCAAGAGACCCAGTACTTC
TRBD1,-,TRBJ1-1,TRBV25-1,CASTERGQAFF,TGTGCCAGCACTGAAAGGGGGCAAGCTTTCTTT
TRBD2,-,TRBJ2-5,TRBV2,CASSETAGGLETQYF,TGTGCCAGCAGTGAAACAGCGGGGGGGCTCGAGACCCAGTACTTC
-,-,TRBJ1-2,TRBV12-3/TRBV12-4,CASTTATLYGYTF,TGTGCCAGCACGACGGCTACCCTCTATGGCTACACCTTC
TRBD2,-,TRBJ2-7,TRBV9,CASSAGILAGDYEQYF,TGTGCCAGCAGCGCGGGTATTCTAGCGGGGGACTACGAGCAGTACTTC
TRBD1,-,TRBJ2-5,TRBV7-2,CASSPKQGVKAQYF,TGTGCCAGCAGCCCAAAGCAGGGGGTGAAGGCCCAGTACTTC
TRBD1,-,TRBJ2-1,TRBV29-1,CSVVGQGAFEQFF,TGCAGCGTCGTTGGACAGGGGGCGTTCGAGCAGTTCTTC
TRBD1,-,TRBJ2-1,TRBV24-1,CATSDRDRGAHNEQFF,TGTGCCACCAGTGACCGGGACAGGGGGGCACACAATGAGCAGTTCTTC
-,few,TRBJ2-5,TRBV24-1,CATGKGRNQETQYF,TGTGCCACCGGTAAAGGGCGGAACCAAGAGACCCAGTACTTC
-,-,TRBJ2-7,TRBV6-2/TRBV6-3,CASSSNPPPGAYEQYF,TGTGCCAGCAGTTCCAACCCTCCCCCAGGGGCCTACGAGCAGTACTTC
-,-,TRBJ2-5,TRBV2,CASSLAFHRQETQYF,TGTGCCAGCAGTCTCGCCTTTCATAGACAAGAGACCCAGTACTTC
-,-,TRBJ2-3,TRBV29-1,CSAWTGTQYF,TGCAGCGCGTGGACGGGTACGCAGTATTTT
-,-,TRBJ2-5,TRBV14,CASSQGSNWETQYF,TGTGCCAGCAGCCAAGGGAGTAACTGGGAGACCCAGTACTTC
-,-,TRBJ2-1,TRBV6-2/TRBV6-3,CASSSRANEQFF,TGTGCCAGCAGTTCGAGAGCAAATGAGCAGTTCTTC
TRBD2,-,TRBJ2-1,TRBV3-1,CASSTRTSGGRSYNEQFF,TGTGCCAGCAGCACTCGGACTAGCGGGGGGCGTAGCTACAATGAGCAGTTCTTC
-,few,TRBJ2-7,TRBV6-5,CASSYGGSEQYF,TGTGCCAGCAGTTACGGAGGTTCCGAGCAGTACTTC
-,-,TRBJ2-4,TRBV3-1,CASSQGVDKNIQYF,TGTGCCAGCAGCCAAGGGGTCGACAAAAACATTCAGTACTTC
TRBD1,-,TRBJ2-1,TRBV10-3,CAISERGLGDNEQFF,TGTGCCATCAGTGAAAGGGGGCTCGGAGACAATGAGCAGTTCTTC